This entry lists 11 T cell receptor beta chains sequenced from one sample in a study of siplizumab effects on memory and regulatory T cells. The repertoire was sequenced with immunoSEQ multiplex PCR; TCRdb's copy has only in-frame clones and lacks some. Among 95,000 to 130,000 clones listed, less than 95% were seen once. The source material was non-Treg CD4+ T cells sorted from blood. Receptor source: a human donor in good health.

The chain links TRBV5-4 to TRBJ2-6; D gene unclear. V dropped 4 bases and J dropped 0 bases, with 8 bases sitting between them. This CDR3 region has 15 residues. Germline V CDR1 and CDR2: SGHNT, YYREEE (reference sequence). The CDR3 loop is CASSALGSGANVLTF. Written as DNA, the CDR3 is TGTGCCAGCAGCGCCCTGGGCTCTGGGGCCAACGTCCTGACTTTC.

This chain's CDR3 is CASSASLGTDTQYF. CDR3 coding DNA: TGTGCCAGCAGCGCATCGTTAGGCACAGATACGCAGTATTTT. J is TRBJ2-3 and V is TRBV9, with D uncertain. The CDR3 loop spans 14 amino acids. In germline, CDR1 is SGDLS, CDR2 YYNGEE. Trimming cost V 3 bases and J 1 base, with 9 bases left between them.

V and J are TRBV18 and TRBJ2-5, with D possibly TRBD1 on 5 matching bases. The CDR3 spans 16 residues. Germline loops: CDR1 KGHSH, CDR2 LQKENI. V gave up 4 bases and J gave up 4 bases, with 19 bases separating them. The CDR3 bases are TGTGCCAGCTCACTTGGACAATATCAGGTGGGAGAGACCCAGTACTTC. Translation: CASSLGQYQVGETQYF.

The chain combines TRBV19 with TRBJ2-7; D not certain. This CDR3 has 16 amino acids. Germline CDR1 reads LNHDA; CDR2 reads SQIVND (reference sequence). V lost 4 bases, J lost 2 bases, and 18 bases lay in between. CDR3 protein: CASSTGPGGRAYEQYF. The CDR3, as DNA: TGTGCCAGTAGTACGGGCCCCGGTGGCAGAGCCTACGAGCAGTACTTC. The complete variable domain, with remaining parts taken from reference TRBV19 and TRBJ2-7, reads DGGITQSPKYLFRKEGQNVTLSCEQNLNHDAMYWYRQDPGQGLRLIYYSQIVNDFQKGDIAEGYSVSREKKESFPLTVTSAQKNPTAFYLCASSTGPGGRAYEQYFGPGTRLTVT.

This chain links TRBV25-1 with TRBJ1-1; maybe TRBD1 (5 bases). There are 15 residues in the CDR3. Germline V gene sequence: CDR1 MGHDK, CDR2 SYGVNS. The V end lost 4 bases, the J end lost 7 bases, and 19 bases lay between the germline ends. CDR3 residues: CASSVGPTTPDEAFF. Here the CDR3 DNA reads TGTGCCAGCAGTGTGGGACCGACGACCCCGGATGAAGCTTTCTTT.

This chain joins TRBV19 and TRBJ1-5; D unresolved. V gave up 0 bases and J gave up 4 bases, with 4 bases separating them. The CDR3 is made up of 13 amino acids. Germline values: CDR1 LNHDA, CDR2 SQIVND (reference sequence). CDR3 in DNA: TGTGCCAGTAGTATAGATTGGAATCAGCCCCAGCATTTT. It is translated as CASSIDWNQPQHF.

The V and J genes are TRBV9 and TRBJ1-1; D is perhaps TRBD1 (5 bases). In germline, CDR1 is SGDLS, CDR2 YYNGEE. The germline V and J ends were trimmed by 2 bases and 0 bases, with 14 bases remaining between them. The CDR3 runs to 16 residues. CDR3 region: CASSVGQTVMNTEAFF. The DNA of the CDR3 is TGTGCCAGCAGCGTGGGTCAGACAGTCATGAACACTGAAGCTTTCTTT. Together with reference TRBV9 and TRBJ1-1, the CDR3 gives the full variable domain: DSGVTQTPKHLITATGQRVTLRCSPRSGDLSVYWYQQSLDQGLQFLIQYYNGEERAKGNILERFSAQQFPDLHSELNLSSLELGDSALYFCASSVGQTVMNTEAFFGQGTRLTVV.

V and J are TRBV5-8 and TRBJ2-3, with a weak D call TRBD1 (6 bases). This CDR3 is 19 amino acids long. Trimming pared 3 bases from V and 1 base from J, leaving 24 bases between. The germline V gene encodes CDR1 SGHTS and CDR2 YDEGEE. The CDR3 DNA reads as TGTGCCAGCAGCTGGACAGCTATACCCGGCTTCCGGGGCACAGATACGCAGTATTTT. It specifies CASSWTAIPGFRGTDTQYF.

The gene calls are TRBV2 and TRBJ1-3; D unresolved. The CDR3 covers 14 residues. Between the trimmed V and J ends, which lost 3 bases and 3 bases, there was a span of 9 bases. Germline lookup yields CDR1 SNHLY and CDR2 FYNNEI. The chain's CDR3 is CASSEQELGNTIYF. The CDR3 region has the DNA TGTGCCAGCAGTGAGCAAGAACTTGGAAACACCATATATTTT. Full variable domain (rest looked up from reference TRBV2 and TRBJ1-3): EPEVTQTPSHQVTQMGQEVILRCVPISNHLYFYWYRQILGQKVEFLVSFYNNEISEKSEIFDDQFSVERPDGSNFTLKIRSTKLEDSAMYFCASSEQELGNTIYFGEGSWLTVV.

This clone was seen just once. This rearrangement joins TRBV15 to TRBJ1-5; D might be TRBD1 (5 bases). V was cut by 4 bases and J by 2 bases, with 9 bases left in between. CDR1 and CDR2 (germline): LNHNV, YYDKDF (reference sequence). This CDR3 region has 14 residues. For the CDR3, the DNA is TGTGCCACCAGCACATTGGGGGGCAATCAGCCCCAGCATTTT. It yields the protein CATSTLGGNQPQHF.

The chain is built from TRBV6-6 and TRBJ1-2; D is uncertain. Between the trimmed V and J ends, which lost 4 bases and 3 bases, there was a span of 12 bases. Germline CDR1 reads MNHNY; CDR2 reads SVGAGI (reference sequence). The CDR3 loop spans 14 amino acids. CDR3 in DNA: TGTGCCAGCAGTTTGCACGGAGCCGACTATGGCTACACCTTC. It codes for CASSLHGADYGYTF.